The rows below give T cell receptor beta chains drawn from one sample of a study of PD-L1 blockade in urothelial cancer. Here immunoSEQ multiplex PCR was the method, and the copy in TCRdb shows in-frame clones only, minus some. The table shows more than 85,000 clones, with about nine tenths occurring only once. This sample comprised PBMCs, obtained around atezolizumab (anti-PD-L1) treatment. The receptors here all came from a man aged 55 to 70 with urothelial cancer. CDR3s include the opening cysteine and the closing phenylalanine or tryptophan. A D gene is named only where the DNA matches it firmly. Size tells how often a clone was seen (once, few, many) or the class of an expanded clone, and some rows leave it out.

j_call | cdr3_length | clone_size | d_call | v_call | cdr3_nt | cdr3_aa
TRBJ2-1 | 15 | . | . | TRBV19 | TGTGCCAGTAGCCGTAGCGGCCGCTCCTACAATGAGCAGTTCTTC | CASSRSGRSYNEQFF
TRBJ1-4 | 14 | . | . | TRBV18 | TGTGCCAGCTCACCACGGGGCGGGAGTGAAAAACTGTTTTTT | CASSPRGGSEKLFF
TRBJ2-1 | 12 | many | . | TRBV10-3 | TGTGCCATCAGTGCAAGCGAAGCTGAGCAGTTCTTC | CAISASEAEQFF
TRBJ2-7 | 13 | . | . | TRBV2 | TGTGCCAGCAGAAGAACAGCCTCCTACGAGCAGTACTTC | CASRRTASYEQYF
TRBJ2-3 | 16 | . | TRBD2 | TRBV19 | TGTGCCAGTAGTCTCGGACTAGCGGGGGTATCAGATACGCAGTATTTT | CASSLGLAGVSDTQYF
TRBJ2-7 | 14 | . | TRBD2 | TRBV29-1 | TGCAGCGTGACAGAGGGACTAGCGGATTACGAGCAGTACTTC | CSVTEGLADYEQYF
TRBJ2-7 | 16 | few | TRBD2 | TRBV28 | TGTGCCAGCAGTTCACCGGGAGGACACTCTACCTACGAGCAGTACTTC | CASSSPGGHSTYEQYF
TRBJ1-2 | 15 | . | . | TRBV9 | TGTGCCAGCAGCGCCCAATGGACAGAAGACTATGGCTACACCTTC | CASSAQWTEDYGYTF
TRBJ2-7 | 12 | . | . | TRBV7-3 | TGTGCCAGCGGTTCATCGATCGGCGAGCAGTACTTC | CASGSSIGEQYF
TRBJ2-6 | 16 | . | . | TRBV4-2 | TGTGCCAGCAGCCCAGGAGGGGGCGCTGGGGCCAACGTCCTGACTTTC | CASSPGGGAGANVLTF
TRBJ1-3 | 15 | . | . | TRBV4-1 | TGCGCCAGCAGCCGAGGGCGGAACTCTGGAAACACCATATATTTT | CASSRGRNSGNTIYF
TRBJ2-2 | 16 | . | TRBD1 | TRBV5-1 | TGCGCCAGCAGCCCAGGGACAGGGGGCTGGACCGGGGAGCTGTTTTTT | CASSPGTGGWTGELFF